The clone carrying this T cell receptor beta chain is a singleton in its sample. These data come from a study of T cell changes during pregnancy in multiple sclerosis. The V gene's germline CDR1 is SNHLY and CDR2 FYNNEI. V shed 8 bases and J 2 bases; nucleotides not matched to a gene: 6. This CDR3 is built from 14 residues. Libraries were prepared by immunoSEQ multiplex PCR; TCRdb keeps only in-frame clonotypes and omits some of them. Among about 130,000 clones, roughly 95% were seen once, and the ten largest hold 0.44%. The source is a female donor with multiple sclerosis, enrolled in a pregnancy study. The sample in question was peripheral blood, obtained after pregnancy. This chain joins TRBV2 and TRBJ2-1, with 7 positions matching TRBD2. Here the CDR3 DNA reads TGTGCCAGCGCGGCGGGGACTACCTACAATGAGCAGTTCTTC. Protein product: CASAAGTTYNEQFF. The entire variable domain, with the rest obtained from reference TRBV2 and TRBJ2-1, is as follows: EPEVTQTPSHQVTQMGQEVILRCVPISNHLYFYWYRQILGQKVEFLVSFYNNEISEKSEIFDDQFSVERPDGSNFTLKIRSTKLEDSAMYFCASAAGTTYNEQFFGPGTRLTVL.